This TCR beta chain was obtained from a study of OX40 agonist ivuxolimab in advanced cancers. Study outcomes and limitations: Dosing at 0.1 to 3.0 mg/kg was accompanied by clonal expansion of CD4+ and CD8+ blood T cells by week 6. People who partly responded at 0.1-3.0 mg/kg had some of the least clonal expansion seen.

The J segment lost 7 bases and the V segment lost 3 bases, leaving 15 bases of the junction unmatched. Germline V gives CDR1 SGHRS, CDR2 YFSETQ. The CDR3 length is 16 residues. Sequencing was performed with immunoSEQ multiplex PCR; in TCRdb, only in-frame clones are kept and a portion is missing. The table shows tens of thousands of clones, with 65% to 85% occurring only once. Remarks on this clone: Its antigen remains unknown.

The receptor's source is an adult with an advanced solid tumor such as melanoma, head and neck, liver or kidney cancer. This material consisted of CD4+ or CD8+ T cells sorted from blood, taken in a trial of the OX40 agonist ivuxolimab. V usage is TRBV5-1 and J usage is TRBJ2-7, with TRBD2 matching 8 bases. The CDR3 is CASSWPLGTSLEEQYF. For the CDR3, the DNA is TGCGCCAGCAGCTGGCCCCTAGGGACTAGTCTGGAGGAGCAGTACTTC.